The clone carrying this T cell receptor beta chain was counted at least ten times. Its antigen remains unknown. These data belong to a study of blood T cells in healthy people across ages. Looked up from germline, CDR1 is ENHRY and CDR2 is SYGVKD. The CDR3 sequence is 14 residues long. V shed 2 bases and J shed 0 bases, with 5 bases lying between them. Whole-study findings and limits: Estimated diversity, derived from one million T cells, was regarded as an underestimate. Compared with aged donors, long-lived donors showed fewer expanded clones, suggesting selection. Samples with more naive T cells showed higher observed beta diversity. Older age coincided with a roughly linear decline in TCR beta diversity per million T cells.

The use of a sample-barcoded 5' primer and a J-beta primer mix characterized a second PCR of roughly 6 to 11 cycles. One entry per CDR3 protein results from TCRdb running MiXCR on the 5' RACE reads. The sample holds about 730,000 distinct CDR3 sequences, 43% seen once. This TCR derives from a woman aged 60-70 years in good health. J is TRBJ2-1 and V is TRBV10-3; the D gene is possibly TRBD2 (5 bases). Sample: blood. Written as DNA, the CDR3 is TGTGCCATCAGTGAGGGGAGCTCCTACAATGAGCAGTTCTTC. This translates into CAISEGSSYNEQFF.